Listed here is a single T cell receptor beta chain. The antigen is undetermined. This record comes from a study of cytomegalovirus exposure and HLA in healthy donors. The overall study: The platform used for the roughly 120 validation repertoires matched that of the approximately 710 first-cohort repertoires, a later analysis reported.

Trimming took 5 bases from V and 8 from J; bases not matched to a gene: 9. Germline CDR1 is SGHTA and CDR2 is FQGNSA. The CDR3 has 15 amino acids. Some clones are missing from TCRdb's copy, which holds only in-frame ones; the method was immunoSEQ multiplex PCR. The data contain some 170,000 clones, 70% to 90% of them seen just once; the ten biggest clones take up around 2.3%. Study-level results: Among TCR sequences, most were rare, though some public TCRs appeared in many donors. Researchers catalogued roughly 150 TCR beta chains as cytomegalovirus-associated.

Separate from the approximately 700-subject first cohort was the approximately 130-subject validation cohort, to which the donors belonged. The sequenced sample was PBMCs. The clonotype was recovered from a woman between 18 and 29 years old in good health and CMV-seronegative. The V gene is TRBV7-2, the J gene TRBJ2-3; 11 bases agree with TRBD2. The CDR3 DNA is TGTGCCAGCAGCCCCCTAGCGGGAGGAGGGGGTACGCAGTATTTT. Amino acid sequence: CASSPLAGGGGTQYF.